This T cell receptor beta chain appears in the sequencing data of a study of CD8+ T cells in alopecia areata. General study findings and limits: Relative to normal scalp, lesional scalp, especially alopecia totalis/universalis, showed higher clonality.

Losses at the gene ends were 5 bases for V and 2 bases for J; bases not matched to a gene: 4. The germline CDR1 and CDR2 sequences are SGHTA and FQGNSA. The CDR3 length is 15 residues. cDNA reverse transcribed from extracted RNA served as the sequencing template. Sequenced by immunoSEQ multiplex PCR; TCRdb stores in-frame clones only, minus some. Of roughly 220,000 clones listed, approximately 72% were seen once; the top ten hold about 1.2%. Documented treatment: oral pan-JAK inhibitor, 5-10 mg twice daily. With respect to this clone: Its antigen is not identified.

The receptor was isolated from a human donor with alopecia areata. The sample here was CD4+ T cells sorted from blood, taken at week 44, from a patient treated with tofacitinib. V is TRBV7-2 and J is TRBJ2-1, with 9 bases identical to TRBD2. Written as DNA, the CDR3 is TGTGCCAGCAGCCCGACTAGCGGAACCTACAATGAGCAGTTCTTC. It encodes CASSPTSGTYNEQFF.